This T cell receptor beta chain was identified in a study of T cell repertoires in cytomegalovirus infection. About the research overall: TCR beta signatures that were public indicated CMV infection and matching HLA type.

This clonotype showed up many times. J was trimmed by 6 bases and V by 3 bases; bases with no gene match: 9. CDR1 and CDR2 (germline): SGHTA, FQGNSA. CDR3 length: 16 residues. TCRdb re-derived calls from the reads in MiXCR, one entry per CDR3 protein. The sample has 200,000 to 300,000 distinct CDR3 sequences, 10% to 15% seen once. The sequence was obtained from a human donor in good health (CMV status not recorded). Some clones in this sample may be carry-over from other donors' samples. The V and J genes are TRBV7-2 and TRBJ2-3, with TRBD2 matching over 10 bases. The sequencing sample was made of PBMCs. This CDR3 reads CASSFSLAGVADTQYF. CDR3 in DNA: TGTGCCAGCAGCTTCTCCCTAGCGGGAGTGGCGGATACGCAGTATTTT.